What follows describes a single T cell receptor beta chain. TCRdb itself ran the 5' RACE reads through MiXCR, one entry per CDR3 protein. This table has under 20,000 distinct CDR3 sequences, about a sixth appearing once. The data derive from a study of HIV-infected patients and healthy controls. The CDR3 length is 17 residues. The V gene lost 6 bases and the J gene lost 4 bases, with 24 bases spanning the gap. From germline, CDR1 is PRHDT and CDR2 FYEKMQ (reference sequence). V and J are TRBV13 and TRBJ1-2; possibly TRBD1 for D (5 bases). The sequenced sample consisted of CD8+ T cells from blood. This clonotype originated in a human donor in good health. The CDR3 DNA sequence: TGTGCCAGCAGATGGCGGGGGGGGGGAATGGAGCTCTATGGCTACACCTTC. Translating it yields CASRWRGGGMELYGYTF.